The entry that follows covers one T cell receptor beta chain sequence. These data come from a study of blood T cell repertoires in COVID-19. Turning to the study itself: The samples span acute and convalescent COVID-19 from the United States, Italy and Spain. The cDNA or gDNA used as material had been derived from T cells, B-cell-depleted T cells, or PBMCs.

The germline V gene has CDR1 SGHNT and CDR2 YYREEE (reference sequence). Trimming left V 0 bases short and J 5 bases short, with 11 bases between. This CDR3 has 14 amino acids. Assay: immunoSEQ multiplex PCR; the TCRdb copy retains only in-frame clones and omits some. The table shows roughly 350,000 clones, with 87% occurring only once. This TCR was sampled from a young woman with COVID-19, enrolled during active disease. J is TRBJ2-5 and V is TRBV5-4; the D gene is possibly TRBD1 (5 bases). Sequencing was performed on peripheral blood. The CDR3 DNA follows: TGTGCCAGCAGCTTGGATAGTGGGGCGGAGACCCAGTACTTC. Translated: CASSLDSGAETQYF.